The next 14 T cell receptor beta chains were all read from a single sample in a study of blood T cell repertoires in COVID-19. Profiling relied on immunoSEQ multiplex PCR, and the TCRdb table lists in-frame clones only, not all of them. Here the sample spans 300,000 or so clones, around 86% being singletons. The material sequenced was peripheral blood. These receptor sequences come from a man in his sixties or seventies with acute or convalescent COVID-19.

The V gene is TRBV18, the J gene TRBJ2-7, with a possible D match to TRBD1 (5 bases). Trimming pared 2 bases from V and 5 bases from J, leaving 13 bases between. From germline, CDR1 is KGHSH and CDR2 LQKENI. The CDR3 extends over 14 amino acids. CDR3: CASSPVDSLHEQYF. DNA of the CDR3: TGTGCCAGCTCACCAGTTGACAGTCTCCACGAGCAGTACTTC.

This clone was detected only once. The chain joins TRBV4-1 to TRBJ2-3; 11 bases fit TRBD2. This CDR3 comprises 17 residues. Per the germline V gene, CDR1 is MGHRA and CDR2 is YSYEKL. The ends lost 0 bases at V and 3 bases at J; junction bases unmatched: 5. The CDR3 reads CASSQDPLAGVTDTQYF. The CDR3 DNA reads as TGCGCCAGCAGCCAAGATCCACTAGCGGGGGTGACAGATACGCAGTATTTT.

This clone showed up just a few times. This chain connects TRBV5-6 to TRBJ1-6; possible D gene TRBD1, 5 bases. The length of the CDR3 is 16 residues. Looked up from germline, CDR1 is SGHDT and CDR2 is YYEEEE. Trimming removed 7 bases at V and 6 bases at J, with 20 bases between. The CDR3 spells CASYNRRGTSNSPLHF. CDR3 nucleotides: TGTGCCAGCTATAACCGACGGGGGACCTCTAATTCACCCCTCCACTTT.

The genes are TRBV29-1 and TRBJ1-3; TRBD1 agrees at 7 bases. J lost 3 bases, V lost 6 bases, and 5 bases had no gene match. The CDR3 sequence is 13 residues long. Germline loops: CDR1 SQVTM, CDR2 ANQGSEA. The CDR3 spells CSVARTGGNTIYF. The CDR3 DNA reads TGCAGCGTGGCAAGGACAGGTGGAAACACCATATATTTT.

Here the CDR3 DNA reads TGTGCCAGCAGCCCAAGCGGGACAGGGTCTCTTGAAGCTTTCTTT. Amino acid sequence: CASSPSGTGSLEAFF. This chain connects TRBV3-1 (or the pseudogene TRBV3-2) to TRBJ1-1; 9 nucleotides agree with TRBD1. The V and J ends lost 4 bases and 7 bases, in that order; junction bases with no gene match: 10. Germline V lookup: CDR1 LGHDT, CDR2 YNNKEL (reference sequence). This CDR3 contains 15 residues.

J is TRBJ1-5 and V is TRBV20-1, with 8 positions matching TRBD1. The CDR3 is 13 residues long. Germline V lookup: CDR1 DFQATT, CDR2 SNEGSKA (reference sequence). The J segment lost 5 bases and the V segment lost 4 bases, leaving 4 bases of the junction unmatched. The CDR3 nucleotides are TGCAGTGCTACTGACAGGGGCGATCAGCCCCAGCATTTT. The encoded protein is CSATDRGDQPQHF.

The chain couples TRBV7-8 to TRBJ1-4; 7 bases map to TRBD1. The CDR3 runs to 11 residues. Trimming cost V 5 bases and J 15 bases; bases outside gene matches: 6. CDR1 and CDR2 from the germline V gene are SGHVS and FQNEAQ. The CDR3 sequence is CASSKTGVLFF. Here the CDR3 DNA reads TGTGCCAGCAGCAAAACAGGGGTCTTGTTTTTT.

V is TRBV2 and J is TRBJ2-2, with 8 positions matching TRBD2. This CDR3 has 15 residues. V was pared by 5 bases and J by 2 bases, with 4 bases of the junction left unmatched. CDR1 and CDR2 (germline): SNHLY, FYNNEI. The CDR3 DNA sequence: TGTGCCAGCAGTAAAAGCGGGAGTAACACCGGGGAGCTGTTTTTT. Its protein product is CASSKSGSNTGELFF.

In DNA, the CDR3 is TGTGCCAGCAGTTCCTATGGAAACACCATATATTTT. Its protein product is CASSSYGNTIYF. J is TRBJ1-3 and V is TRBV12-3 or TRBV12-4; D is undetermined. V gave up 4 bases and J gave up 3 bases, with 4 bases separating them. CDR3 length: 12 amino acids.

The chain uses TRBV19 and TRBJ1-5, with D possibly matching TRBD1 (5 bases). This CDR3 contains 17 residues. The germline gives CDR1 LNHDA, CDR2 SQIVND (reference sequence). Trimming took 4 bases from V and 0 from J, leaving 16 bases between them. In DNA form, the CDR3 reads TGTGCCAGTAGTAACATTAACAGGCCTCGTAGCAATCAGCCCCAGCATTTT. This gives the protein CASSNINRPRSNQPQHF.

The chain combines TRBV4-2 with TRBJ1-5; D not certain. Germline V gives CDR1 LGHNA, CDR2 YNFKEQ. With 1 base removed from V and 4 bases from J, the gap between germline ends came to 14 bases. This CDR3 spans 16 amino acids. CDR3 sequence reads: CASSQVSNPGNQPQHF. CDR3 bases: TGTGCCAGCAGCCAAGTTTCTAACCCGGGGAATCAGCCCCAGCATTTT.

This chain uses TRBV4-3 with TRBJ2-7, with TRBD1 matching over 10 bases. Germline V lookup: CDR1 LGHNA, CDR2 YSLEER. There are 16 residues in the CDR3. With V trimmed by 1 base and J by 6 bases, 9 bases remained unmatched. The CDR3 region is CASSQAHPGTGAEQYF. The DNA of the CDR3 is TGCGCCAGCAGCCAAGCCCACCCCGGGACAGGGGCCGAGCAGTACTTC.

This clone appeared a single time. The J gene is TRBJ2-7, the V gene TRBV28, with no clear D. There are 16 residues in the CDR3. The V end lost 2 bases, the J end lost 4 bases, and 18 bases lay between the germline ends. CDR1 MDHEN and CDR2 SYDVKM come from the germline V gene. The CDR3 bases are TGTGCCAGCAGTTTAGGCGGCACCTCAGTCCCTTACGAGCAGTACTTC. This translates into CASSLGGTSVPYEQYF. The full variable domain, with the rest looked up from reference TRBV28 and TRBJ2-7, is DVKVTQSSRYLVKRTGEKVFLECVQDMDHENMFWYRQDPGLGLRLIYFSYDVKMKEKGDIPEGYSVSREKKERFSLILESASTNQTSMYLCASSLGGTSVPYEQYFGPGTRLTVT.

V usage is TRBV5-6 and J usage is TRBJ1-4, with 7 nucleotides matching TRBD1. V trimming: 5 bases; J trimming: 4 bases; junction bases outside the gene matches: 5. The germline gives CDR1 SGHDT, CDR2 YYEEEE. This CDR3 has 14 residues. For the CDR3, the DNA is TGTGCCAGCAGAGGGACAGCATTTAATGAAAAACTGTTTTTT. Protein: CASRGTAFNEKLFF.